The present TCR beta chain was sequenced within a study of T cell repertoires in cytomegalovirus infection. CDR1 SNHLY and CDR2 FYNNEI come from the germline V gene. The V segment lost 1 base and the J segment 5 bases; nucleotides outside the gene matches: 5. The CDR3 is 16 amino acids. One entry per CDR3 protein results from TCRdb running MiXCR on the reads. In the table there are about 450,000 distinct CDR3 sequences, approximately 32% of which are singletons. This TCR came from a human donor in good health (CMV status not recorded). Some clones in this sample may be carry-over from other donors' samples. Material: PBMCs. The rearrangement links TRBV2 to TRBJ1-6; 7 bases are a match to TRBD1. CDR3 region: CASSEEAGGNNSPLHF. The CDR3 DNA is TGTGCCAGCAGTGAAGAGGCAGGGGGGAATAATTCACCCCTCCACTTT.